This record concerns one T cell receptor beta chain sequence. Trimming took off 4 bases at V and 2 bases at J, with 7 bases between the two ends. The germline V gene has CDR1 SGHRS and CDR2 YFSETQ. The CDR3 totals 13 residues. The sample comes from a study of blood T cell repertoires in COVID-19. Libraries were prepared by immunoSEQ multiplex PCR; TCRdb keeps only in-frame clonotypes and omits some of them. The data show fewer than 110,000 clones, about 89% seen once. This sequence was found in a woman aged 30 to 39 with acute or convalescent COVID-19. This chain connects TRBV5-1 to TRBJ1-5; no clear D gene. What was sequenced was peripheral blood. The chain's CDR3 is CASSPSGNQPQHF. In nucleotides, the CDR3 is TGCGCCAGCAGCCCATCGGGCAATCAGCCCCAGCATTTT.